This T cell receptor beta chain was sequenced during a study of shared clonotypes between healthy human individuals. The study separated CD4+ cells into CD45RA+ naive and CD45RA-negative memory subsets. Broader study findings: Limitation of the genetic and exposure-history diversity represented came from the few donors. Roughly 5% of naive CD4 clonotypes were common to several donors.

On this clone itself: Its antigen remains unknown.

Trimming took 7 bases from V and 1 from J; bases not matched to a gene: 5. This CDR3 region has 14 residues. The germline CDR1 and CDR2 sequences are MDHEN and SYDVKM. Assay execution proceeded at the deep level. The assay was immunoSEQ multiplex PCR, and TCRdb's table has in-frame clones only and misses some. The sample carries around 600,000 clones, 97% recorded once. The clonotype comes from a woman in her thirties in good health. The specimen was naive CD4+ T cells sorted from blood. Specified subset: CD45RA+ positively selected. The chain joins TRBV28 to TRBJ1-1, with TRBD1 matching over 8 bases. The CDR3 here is CASKVDRENTEAFF. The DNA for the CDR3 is TGTGCCAGCAAAGTGGACAGGGAGAACACTGAAGCTTTCTTT.